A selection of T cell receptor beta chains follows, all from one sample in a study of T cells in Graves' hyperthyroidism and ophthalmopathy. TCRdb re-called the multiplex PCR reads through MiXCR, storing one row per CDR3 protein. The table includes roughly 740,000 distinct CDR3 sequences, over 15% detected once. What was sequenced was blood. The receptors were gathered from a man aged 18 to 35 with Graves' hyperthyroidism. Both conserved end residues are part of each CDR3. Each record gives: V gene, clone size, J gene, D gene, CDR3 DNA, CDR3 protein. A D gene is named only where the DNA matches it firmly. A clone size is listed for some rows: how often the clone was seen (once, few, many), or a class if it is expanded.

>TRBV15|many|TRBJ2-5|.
TGTGCCACCAGCAGAGACGAAGAGACCCAGTACTTC
CATSRDEETQYF
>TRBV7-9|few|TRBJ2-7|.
TGTGCCAGCTGCCTTGGGGACCCCATCTCCTACGAGCAGTACTTC
CASCLGDPISYEQYF
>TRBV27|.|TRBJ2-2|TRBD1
TGTGCCAGCAGTGTAAAGACAGGGGGCGACACCGGGGAGCTGTTTTTT
CASSVKTGGDTGELFF
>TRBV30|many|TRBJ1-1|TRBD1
TGTGGCCGGGACAGGGTCAAGACTGAAGCTTTCTTT
CGRDRVKTEAFF
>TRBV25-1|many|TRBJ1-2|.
TGTGCCAGCAGTGATTGGGACGTCTACTATGGCTACACCTTC
CASSDWDVYYGYTF
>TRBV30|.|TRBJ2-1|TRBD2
TGTGCCGGCTTTAGCGGGAATGAGCAGTTCTTC
CAGFSGNEQFF
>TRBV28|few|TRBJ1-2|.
TGTGCCAGCAGTCTCGACCACTCTCCTGAGGATGGCTACACCTTC
CASSLDHSPEDGYTF
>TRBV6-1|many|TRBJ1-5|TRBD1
TGTGCCAGCAGAGGGACAGGGCCTCCTTATAGCAATCAGCCCCAGCATTTT
CASRGTGPPYSNQPQHF
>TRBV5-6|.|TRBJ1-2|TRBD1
TGTGCCAGCAGCCTTGGACAGGGGGGCCACATCTTC
CASSLGQGGHIF
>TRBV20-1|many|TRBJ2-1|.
TGCAGTGCTAGGGATTCAGGACAGTTTTACAATGAGCAGTTCTTC
CSARDSGQFYNEQFF
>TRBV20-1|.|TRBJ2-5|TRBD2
TGCAGTGCTAGAGTGGGGCGGGGGGTGTCGGAGACCCAGTACTTC
CSARVGRGVSETQYF
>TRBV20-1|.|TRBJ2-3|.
TGCAGTGCTAGCTACACAGATACGCAGTATTTT
CSASYTDTQYF
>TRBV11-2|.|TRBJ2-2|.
TGTGCCAGCAGCCTCGAACCCCACGGGGAGCTGTTTTTT
CASSLEPHGELFF
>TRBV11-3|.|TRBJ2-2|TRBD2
TGTGCCAGCAGCTTATATAGCGGGAGTGTGACCGGGGAGCTGTTTTTT
CASSLYSGSVTGELFF
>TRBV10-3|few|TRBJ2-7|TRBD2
TGTGCCATCAGTGGGACTAGCGGGAGGGCTGGGATCGAGCAGTACTTC
CAISGTSGRAGIEQYF
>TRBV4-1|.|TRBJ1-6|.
TGCGCCAGCAGCCCCAGACAGGATTCACCCCTCCACTTT
CASSPRQDSPLHF
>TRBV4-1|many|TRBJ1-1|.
TGCGCCAGCAGCCAACGAGCTGACGGGGGCGCTGAAGCTTTCTTT
CASSQRADGGAEAFF
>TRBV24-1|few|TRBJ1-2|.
TGTGCCACCAGTGATTTGAACGATAACTATGGCTACACCTTC
CATSDLNDNYGYTF
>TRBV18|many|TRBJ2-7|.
TGTGCCAGCTCATCGGGACAAGGGAGTTACTACGAGCAGTACTTC
CASSSGQGSYYEQYF
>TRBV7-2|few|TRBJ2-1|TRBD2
TGTGCCAGCAGCTTAGTTGTAGTACTAGCGGTTTTCCGGGGTGAGCAGTTCTTC
CASSLVVVLAVFRGEQFF
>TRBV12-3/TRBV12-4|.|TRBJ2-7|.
TGTGCCAGCAGAAAACAGGGAGCCCTCTCCTACGAGCAGTACTTC
CASRKQGALSYEQYF
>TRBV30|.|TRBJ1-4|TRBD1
TGTGCCTGGGAAAGGGACAGCCGGGAAAAACTGTTTTTT
CAWERDSREKLFF
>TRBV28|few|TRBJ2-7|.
TGTGCCAGCAGTTTGATGCGGGGCGACTACGAGCAGTACTTC
CASSLMRGDYEQYF
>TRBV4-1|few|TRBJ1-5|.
TGCGCCAGCAGCCACCGGGATGACGGGCCCCAGCATTTT
CASSHRDDGPQHF
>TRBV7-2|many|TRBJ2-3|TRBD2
TGTGCCAGCAGCTTAACAGTAAGCGGGAGTGGAGATACGCAGTATTTT
CASSLTVSGSGDTQYF
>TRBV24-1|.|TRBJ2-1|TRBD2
TGTGCCACCAGTGATTTGAATACTGCGGGAGCGGGTGAGCAGTTCTTC
CATSDLNTAGAGEQFF
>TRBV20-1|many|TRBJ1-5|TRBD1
TGCAGTGCTAGGGACCTGACAGGGGGCTATCAGCCCCAGCATTTT
CSARDLTGGYQPQHF
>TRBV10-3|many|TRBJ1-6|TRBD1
TGTGCCATCAGTGACGGGACAGGTCATTCACCCCTCCACTTT
CAISDGTGHSPLHF
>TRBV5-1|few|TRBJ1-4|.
TGCGCCAGCAGCTTGGGCCCGGATAATGAAAAACTGTTTTTT
CASSLGPDNEKLFF
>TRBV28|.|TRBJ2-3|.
TGTGCCAGCAGTCTCCTCGGGGAGGGGGAGCTCACAGATACGCAGTATTTT
CASSLLGEGELTDTQYF
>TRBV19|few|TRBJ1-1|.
TGTGCCAGTAGTATAGATATGAACACTGAAGCTTTCTTT
CASSIDMNTEAFF
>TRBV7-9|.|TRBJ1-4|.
TGTGCCAGCAGCTTCCCAGTTGCAACTAATGAAAAACTGTTTTTT
CASSFPVATNEKLFF
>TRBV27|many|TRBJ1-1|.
TGTGCCAGTCGGACAGCGAACACTGAAGCTTTCTTT
CASRTANTEAFF
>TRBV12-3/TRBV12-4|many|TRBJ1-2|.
TGTGCCAGCACCACTCACCCCAGCTATGGCTACACCTTC
CASTTHPSYGYTF
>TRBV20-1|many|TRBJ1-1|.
TGCAGTGCTAGGGGCGGTTCTGTGAACACTGAAGCTTTCTTT
CSARGGSVNTEAFF
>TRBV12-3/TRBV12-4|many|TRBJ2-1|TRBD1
TGTGCCAGCAGCTCCTTAGACAACAGGGGGCAAGATGAGCAGTTCTTC
CASSSLDNRGQDEQFF
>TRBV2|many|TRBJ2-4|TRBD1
TGTGCCAGCGAGGGACAGGACAAAAACATTCAGTACTTC
CASEGQDKNIQYF
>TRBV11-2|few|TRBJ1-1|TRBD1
TGTGCCAGCAGCGACTCGGGACAGGGGGCCCCTACAGCTTTCTTT
CASSDSGQGAPTAFF
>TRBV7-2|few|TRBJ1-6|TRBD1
TGTGCCAGCAGACCTGGGACAGCAAGCTCCTATAATTCACCCCTCCACTTT
CASRPGTASSYNSPLHF
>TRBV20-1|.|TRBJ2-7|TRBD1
TGCAGTGCTGTAAATACAGGGGGCAACGAGCAGTACTTC
CSAVNTGGNEQYF
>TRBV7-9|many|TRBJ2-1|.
TGTGCCAGCAGCTTACCAGGGAACCTCCACAATGAGCAGTTCTTC
CASSLPGNLHNEQFF
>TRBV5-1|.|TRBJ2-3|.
TGCGCCAGCAGCTTGGGGAGGGCGGCTAGCACAGATACGCAGTATTTT
CASSLGRAASTDTQYF
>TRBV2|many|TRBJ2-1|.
TGTGCCAGCACCACCTCCGACGGACATAACAATGAGCAGTTCTTC
CASTTSDGHNNEQFF
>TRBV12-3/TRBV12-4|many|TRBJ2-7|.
TGTGCCAGCACCGACGGAATCTACGAGCAGTACTTC
CASTDGIYEQYF
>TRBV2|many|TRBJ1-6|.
TGTGCCAGCTGGGGGGCGGCTAATTCACCCCTCCACTTT
CASWGAANSPLHF
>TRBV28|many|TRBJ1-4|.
TGTGCCAGCAGTTTCCAGATAAGGGGTGAAAAACTGTTTTTT
CASSFQIRGEKLFF
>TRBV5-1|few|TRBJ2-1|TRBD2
TGCGCCAGCAGCCTCCGGACCTTTAGCGGGAGTAGAAATGAGCAGTTCTTC
CASSLRTFSGSRNEQFF